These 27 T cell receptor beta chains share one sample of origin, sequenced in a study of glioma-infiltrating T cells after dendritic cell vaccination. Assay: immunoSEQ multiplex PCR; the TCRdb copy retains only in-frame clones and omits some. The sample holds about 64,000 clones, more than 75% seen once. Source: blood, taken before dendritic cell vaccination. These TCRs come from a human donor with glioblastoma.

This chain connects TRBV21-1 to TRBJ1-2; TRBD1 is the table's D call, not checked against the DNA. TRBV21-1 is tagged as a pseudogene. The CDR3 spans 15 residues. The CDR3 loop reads CASSPQTGPGYGYTF. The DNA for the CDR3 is TGTGCCAGCAGCCCCCAGACAGGGCCCGGCTATGGCTACACCTTC.

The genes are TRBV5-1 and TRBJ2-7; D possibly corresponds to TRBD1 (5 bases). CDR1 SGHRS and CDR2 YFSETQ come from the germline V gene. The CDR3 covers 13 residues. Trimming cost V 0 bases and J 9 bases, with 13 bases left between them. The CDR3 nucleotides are TGCGCCAGCAGCTTGGAGGGGCAGGTCGGGCAGTACTTC. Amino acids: CASSLEGQVGQYF.

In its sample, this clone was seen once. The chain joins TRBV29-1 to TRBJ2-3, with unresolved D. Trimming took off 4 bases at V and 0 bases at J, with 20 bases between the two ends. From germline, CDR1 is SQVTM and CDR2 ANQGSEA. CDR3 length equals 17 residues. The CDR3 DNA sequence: TGCAGCGTTGTTACACTACTCGTTGCGATTAGCACAGATACGCAGTATTTT. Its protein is CSVVTLLVAISTDTQYF.

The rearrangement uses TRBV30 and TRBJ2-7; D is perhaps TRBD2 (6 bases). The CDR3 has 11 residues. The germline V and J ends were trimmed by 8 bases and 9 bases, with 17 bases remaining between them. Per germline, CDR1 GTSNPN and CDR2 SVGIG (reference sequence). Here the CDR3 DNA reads TGTGCCCGGAACGACGGGGGTGTGCAGTACTTC. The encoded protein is CARNDGGVQYF.

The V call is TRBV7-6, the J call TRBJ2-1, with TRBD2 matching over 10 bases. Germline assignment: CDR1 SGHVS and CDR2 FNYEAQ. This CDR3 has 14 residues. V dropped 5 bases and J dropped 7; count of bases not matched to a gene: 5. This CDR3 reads CASSLSGGSNEQFF. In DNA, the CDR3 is TGTGCCAGCAGCCTTAGCGGGGGGTCTAATGAGCAGTTCTTC.

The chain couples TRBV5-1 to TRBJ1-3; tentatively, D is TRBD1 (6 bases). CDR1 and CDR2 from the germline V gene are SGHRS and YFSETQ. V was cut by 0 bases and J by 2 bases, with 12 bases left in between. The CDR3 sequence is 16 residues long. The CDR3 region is CASSLGLQGPGNTIYF. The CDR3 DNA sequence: TGCGCCAGCAGCTTGGGATTACAGGGACCTGGAAACACCATATATTTT. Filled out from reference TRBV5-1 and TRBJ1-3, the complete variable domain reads KAGVTQTPRYLIKTRGQQVTLSCSPISGHRSVSWYQQTPGQGLQFLFEYFSETQRNKGNFPGRFSGRQFSNSRSEMNVSTLELGDSALYLCASSLGLQGPGNTIYFGEGSWLTVV.

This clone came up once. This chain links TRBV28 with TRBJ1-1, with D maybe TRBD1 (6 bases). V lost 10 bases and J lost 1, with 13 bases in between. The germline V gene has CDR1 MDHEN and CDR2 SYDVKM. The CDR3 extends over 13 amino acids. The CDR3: CATLDRRNTEAFF. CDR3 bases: TGTGCCACCCTTGACAGGAGGAACACTGAAGCTTTCTTT. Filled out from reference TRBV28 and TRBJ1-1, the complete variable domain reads DVKVTQSSRYLVKRTGEKVFLECVQDMDHENMFWYRQDPGLGLRLIYFSYDVKMKEKGDIPEGYSVSREKKERFSLILESASTNQTSMYLCATLDRRNTEAFFGQGTRLTVV.

CDR3 DNA: TGTGCCAGTAGTATGGTCGGGGTTCTCACCGGGGAGCTGTTTTTT. Translating gives CASSMVGVLTGELFF. The chain recombines TRBV19 with TRBJ2-2; D is possibly TRBD2 (5 bases). The CDR3 sequence is 15 residues long. V was clipped by 3 bases and J by 4 bases, with 12 bases between them. CDR1 is LNHDA and CDR2 is SQIVND in the germline V gene (reference sequence).

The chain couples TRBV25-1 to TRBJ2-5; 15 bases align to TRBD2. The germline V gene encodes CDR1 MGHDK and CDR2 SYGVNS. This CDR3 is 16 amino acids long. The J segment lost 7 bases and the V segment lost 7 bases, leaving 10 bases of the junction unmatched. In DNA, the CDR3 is TGTGCCAGCATGGGGACTAGCGGGGGGCAACTGGGGACCCAGTACTTC. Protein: CASMGTSGGQLGTQYF.

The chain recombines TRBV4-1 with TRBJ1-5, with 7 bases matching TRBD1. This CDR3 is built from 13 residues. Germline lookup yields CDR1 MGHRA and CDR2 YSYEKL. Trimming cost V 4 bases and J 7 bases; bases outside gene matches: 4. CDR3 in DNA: TGCGCCAGCAGCCTAACAGGGGACCAGCCCCAGCATTTT. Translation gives CASSLTGDQPQHF.

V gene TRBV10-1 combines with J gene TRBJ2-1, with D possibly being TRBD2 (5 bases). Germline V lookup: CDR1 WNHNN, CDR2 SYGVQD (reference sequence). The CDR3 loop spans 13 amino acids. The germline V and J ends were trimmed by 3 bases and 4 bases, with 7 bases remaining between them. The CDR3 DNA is TGCGCCAGCAGTGAAACTAGATACAATGAGCAGTTCTTC. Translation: CASSETRYNEQFF.

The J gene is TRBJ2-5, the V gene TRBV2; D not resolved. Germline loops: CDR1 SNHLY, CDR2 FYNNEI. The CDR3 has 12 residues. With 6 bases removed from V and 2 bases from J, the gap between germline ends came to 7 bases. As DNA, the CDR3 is TGTGCCAGCAGGGCAGGACAAGAGACCCAGTACTTC. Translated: CASRAGQETQYF. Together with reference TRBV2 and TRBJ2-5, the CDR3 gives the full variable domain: EPEVTQTPSHQVTQMGQEVILRCVPISNHLYFYWYRQILGQKVEFLVSFYNNEISEKSEIFDDQFSVERPDGSNFTLKIRSTKLEDSAMYFCASRAGQETQYFGPGTRLLVL.

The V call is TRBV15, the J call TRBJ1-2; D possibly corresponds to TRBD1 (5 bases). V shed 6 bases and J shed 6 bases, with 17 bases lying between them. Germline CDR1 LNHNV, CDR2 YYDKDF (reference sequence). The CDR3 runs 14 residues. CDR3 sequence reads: CATSPIQASDGYTF. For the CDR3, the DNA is TGTGCCACCAGTCCCATACAGGCCTCGGATGGCTACACCTTC.

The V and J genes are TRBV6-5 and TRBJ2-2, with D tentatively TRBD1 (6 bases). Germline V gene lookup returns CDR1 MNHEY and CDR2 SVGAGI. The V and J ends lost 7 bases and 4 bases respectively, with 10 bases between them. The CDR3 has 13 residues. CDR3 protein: CASNRDITGELFF. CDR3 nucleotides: TGTGCCAGCAACCGGGACATCACCGGGGAGCTGTTTTTT.

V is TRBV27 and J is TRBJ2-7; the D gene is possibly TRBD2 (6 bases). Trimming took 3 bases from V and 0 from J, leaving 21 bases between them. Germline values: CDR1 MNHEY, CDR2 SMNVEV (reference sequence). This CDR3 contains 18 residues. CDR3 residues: CASSLRGRGVWGSYEQYF. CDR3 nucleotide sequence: TGTGCCAGCAGTTTGCGGGGACGTGGCGTATGGGGCTCCTACGAGCAGTACTTC.

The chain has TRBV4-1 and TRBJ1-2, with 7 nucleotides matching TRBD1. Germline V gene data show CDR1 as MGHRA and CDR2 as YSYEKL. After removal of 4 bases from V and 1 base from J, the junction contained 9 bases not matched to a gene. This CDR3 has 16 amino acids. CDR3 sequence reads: CASSLSRTGVNYGYTF. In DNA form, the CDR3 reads TGCGCCAGCAGCCTTAGCCGGACAGGTGTTAACTATGGCTACACCTTC.

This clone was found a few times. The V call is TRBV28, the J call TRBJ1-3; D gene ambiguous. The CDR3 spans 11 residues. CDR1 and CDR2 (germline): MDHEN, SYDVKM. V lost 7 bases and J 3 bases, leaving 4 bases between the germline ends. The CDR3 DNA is TGTGCCAGCACCTATGGAAACACCATATATTTT. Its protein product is CASTYGNTIYF.

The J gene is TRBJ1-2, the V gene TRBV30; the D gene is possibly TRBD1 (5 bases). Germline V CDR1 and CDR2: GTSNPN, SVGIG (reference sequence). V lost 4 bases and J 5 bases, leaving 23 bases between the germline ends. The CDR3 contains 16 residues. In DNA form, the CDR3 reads TGTGCCTGGACCCGTACGTCGGGTCTCCAGGGATATGGCTACACCTTC. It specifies CAWTRTSGLQGYGYTF.

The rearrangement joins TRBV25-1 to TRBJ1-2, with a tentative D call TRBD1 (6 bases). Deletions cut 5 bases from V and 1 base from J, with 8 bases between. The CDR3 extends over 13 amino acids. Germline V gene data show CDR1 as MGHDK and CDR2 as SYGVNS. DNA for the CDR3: TGTGCCAGCAGTAAACAGGGTAACTATGGCTACACCTTC. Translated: CASSKQGNYGYTF.

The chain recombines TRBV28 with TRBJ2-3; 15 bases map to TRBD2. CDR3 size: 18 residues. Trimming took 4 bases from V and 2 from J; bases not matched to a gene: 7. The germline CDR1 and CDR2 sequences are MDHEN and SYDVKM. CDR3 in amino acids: CASSYSGLAGGLTDTQYF. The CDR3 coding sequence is TGTGCCAGCAGTTACTCGGGACTAGCGGGGGGACTCACAGATACGCAGTATTTT.

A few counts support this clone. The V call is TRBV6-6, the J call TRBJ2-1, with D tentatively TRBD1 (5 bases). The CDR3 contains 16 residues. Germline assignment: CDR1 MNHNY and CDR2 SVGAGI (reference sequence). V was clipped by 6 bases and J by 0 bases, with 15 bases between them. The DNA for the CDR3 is TGTGCCAGCAGGTACACAGGTGCCTCCTCCTACAATGAGCAGTTCTTC. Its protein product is CASRYTGASSYNEQFF.

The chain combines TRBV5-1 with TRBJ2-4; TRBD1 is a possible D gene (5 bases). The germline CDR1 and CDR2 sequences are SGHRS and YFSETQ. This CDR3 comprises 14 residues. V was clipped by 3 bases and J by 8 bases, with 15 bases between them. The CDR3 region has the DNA TGCGCCAGCAGCTATCAGGGTCGGATAGACATTCAGTACTTC. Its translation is CASSYQGRIDIQYF.

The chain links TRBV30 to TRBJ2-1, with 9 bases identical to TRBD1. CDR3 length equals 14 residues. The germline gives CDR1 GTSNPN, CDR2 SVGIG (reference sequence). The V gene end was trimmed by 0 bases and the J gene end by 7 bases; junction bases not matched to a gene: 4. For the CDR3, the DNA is TGTGCCTGGAGTGTCGGACAGGGGTTAAATGAGCAGTTCTTC. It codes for CAWSVGQGLNEQFF.

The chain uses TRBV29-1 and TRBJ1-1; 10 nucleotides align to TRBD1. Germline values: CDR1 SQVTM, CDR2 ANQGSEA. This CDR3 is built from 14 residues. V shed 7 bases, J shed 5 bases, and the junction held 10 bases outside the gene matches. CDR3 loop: CSAGQTGGGTEAFF. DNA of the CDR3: TGCAGCGCTGGGCAGACAGGGGGCGGGACTGAAGCTTTCTTT.

The CDR3, as DNA: TGTGCCAGCAGCGTATCTCGGGTCACCGGGGAGCTGTTTTTT. Translation gives CASSVSRVTGELFF. The J gene is TRBJ2-2, the V gene TRBV9, with unresolved D. Trimming stripped 1 base from V and 4 bases from J, with 8 bases between. Germline CDR1 reads SGDLS; CDR2 reads YYNGEE. The CDR3 extends over 14 amino acids.

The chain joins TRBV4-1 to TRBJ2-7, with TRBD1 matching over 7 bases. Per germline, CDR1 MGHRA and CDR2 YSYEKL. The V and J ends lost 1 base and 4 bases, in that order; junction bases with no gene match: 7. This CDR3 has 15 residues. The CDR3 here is CASSQAEGAGYEQYF. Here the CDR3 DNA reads TGCGCCAGCAGCCAAGCCGAGGGGGCCGGTTACGAGCAGTACTTC.

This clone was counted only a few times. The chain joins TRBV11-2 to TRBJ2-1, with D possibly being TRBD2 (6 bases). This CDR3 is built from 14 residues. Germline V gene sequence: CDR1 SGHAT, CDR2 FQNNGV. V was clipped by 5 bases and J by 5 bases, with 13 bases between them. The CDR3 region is CASSRNWGDNEQFF. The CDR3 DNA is TGTGCCAGCAGCCGGAATTGGGGGGACAATGAGCAGTTCTTC.